The clone carrying this T cell receptor beta chain was observed many times. This record belongs to a study of CD8+CD57+ T cells in acquired aplastic anemia. For sequencing, patients were chosen who had shown expansion of CD8+CD57+ cells by flow cytometry. The use of genomic DNA as template underpinned the TCR beta VDJ and CDR3 profiling. From the reads, TCRdb called clonotypes with MiXCR, one entry per CDR3 protein. In the table there are some 180,000 distinct CDR3 sequences, about three fifths of which are singletons. V gave up 3 bases and J gave up 1 base, with 10 bases separating them. This CDR3 contains 15 residues. Looked up from germline, CDR1 is KGHDR and CDR2 is SFDVKD.

The sequence came from a human donor with aplastic anemia. The rearrangement uses TRBV24-1 and TRBJ2-3; perhaps TRBD2 as D (5 bases). The sequenced material came from sorted CD4+, CD8+, or CD8+CD57+ T cells (not recorded which) from PBMCs. CDR3 nucleotides: TGTGCCACCAGTGATCGGGGAGAGGGCACAGATACGCAGTATTTT. This gives the protein CATSDRGEGTDTQYF.